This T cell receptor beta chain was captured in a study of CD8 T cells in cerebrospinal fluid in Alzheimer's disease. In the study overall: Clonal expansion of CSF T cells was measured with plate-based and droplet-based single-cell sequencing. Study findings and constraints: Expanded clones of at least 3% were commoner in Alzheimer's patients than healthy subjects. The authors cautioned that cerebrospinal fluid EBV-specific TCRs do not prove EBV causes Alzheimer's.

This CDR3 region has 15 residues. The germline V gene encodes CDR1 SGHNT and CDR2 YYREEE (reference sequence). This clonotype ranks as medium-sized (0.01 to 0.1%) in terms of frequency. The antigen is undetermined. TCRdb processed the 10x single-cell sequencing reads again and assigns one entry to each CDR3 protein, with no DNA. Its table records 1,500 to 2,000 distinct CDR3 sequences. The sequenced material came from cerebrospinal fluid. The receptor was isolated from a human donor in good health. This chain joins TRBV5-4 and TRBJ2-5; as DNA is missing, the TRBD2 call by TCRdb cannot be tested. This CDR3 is CASSSSGGAGETQYF.